This TCR beta chain was recorded in a study of blood T cell repertoires in COVID-19. The CDR3 consists of 15 residues. From germline, CDR1 is DFQATT and CDR2 SNEGSKA (reference sequence). V lost 3 bases and J 1 base, leaving 13 bases between the germline ends. Original data processing: Using reference gene primer amplification, nucleated cell counts were estimated. Here immunoSEQ multiplex PCR was the method, and the copy in TCRdb shows in-frame clones only, minus some. V and J calls and clone size are those listed in that table; D and trimming were worked out from the DNA. The sample carries 150,000 to 200,000 clones, about 85% recorded once.

Material: peripheral blood. The sequence came from a man in his 70s with active or convalescent COVID-19. V and J are TRBV20-1 and TRBJ2-1, with D perhaps TRBD1 (6 bases). CDR3 sequence: CSASSLTGSYNEQFF. In DNA form, the CDR3 reads TGCAGTGCTAGTTCTCTTACAGGGTCCTACAATGAGCAGTTCTTC.